This entry concerns a single T cell receptor beta chain. Its matching antigen is unknown. The PCR contained 60 Vbeta and 13 Jbeta primers. Libraries were prepared by immunoSEQ multiplex PCR; TCRdb keeps only in-frame clonotypes and omits some of them. This table has about 160,000 clones, approximately 78% appearing once. These data come from a study of cytomegalovirus exposure and HLA in healthy donors. The V and J ends lost 4 bases and 4 bases respectively, with 9 bases between them. Germline V gives CDR1 SGHRS, CDR2 YFSETQ. This CDR3 contains 14 residues. Study outcomes and limitations: Rare sequences made up most TCRs, while some public TCRs were found in many donors. Researchers counted around 180 TCR beta chains as cytomegalovirus-associated. Most of the TCR beta V segments (in an earlier analysis) were productive either about 87% or about 30% of the time.

Each of the donors was a healthy bone marrow donor. This TCR derives from a male donor in good health and CMV-seronegative. The sequenced material came from PBMCs. The rearrangement links TRBV5-1 to TRBJ2-6; D is unresolved. Here the CDR3 DNA reads TGCGCCAGCAGCCCAGTATCGGGGGCCAACGTCCTGACTTTC. Protein product: CASSPVSGANVLTF.